This T cell receptor beta chain appears in the sequencing data of a study of T cell responses to AZD1222 COVID-19 vaccine. This clone was found once. Assay used: immunoSEQ multiplex PCR; TCRdb lists only in-frame clones, some missing. The data hold approximately 150,000 clones, with approximately 90% observed a single time. The sequencing here drew on peripheral blood, taken on day 0 of AZD1222 vaccination. This receptor was taken from an adult in good health.

The chain's CDR3 is CASSRRGAMNTEAFF. CDR3 DNA: TGTGCCAGTAGTAGAAGAGGTGCCATGAACACTGAAGCTTTCTTT. The chain combines TRBV27 with TRBJ1-1; D gene unclear. V lost 9 bases to trimming and J lost 0 bases, with 17 bases between them. The CDR3 is made up of 15 amino acids. Germline CDR1 reads MNHEY; CDR2 reads SMNVEV (reference sequence).